Listed below are T cell receptor beta chains from one sample, sequenced in a study of T-cell memory formation after mild COVID-19. TCRdb re-called the 5' RACE reads with MiXCR, one entry per CDR3 protein. Of roughly 220,000 distinct CDR3 sequences in the sample, around 9.5% were seen once. Sequences were obtained from PBMCs or a T cell subset sorted from them (not recorded which). These TCRs come from a man aged 18 to 29 who had mild COVID-19 (a few samples of this study predate the infection). Cell type and time point are not known. CDR3s include the opening cysteine and the closing phenylalanine or tryptophan. Fields, in order: D gene, V gene, clone size, J gene, CDR3 protein, CDR3 DNA. D genes are given only for firm matches. Rows may omit the clone size; those that give it use once, few, many or a size class.

>.|TRBV4-2|few|TRBJ1-6
CATSRRAGDNSPLHF
TGTGCCACATCTCGACGGGCAGGGGACAATTCACCCCTCCACTTT
>TRBD1|TRBV3-1|.|TRBJ2-4
CASSLRTGVNIQYF
TGTGCCAGCAGCCTACGGACAGGGGTGAACATTCAGTACTTC
>TRBD1|TRBV11-2|.|TRBJ1-2
CASSNRGLHYGYTF
TGTGCCAGCAGCAACAGGGGGCTTCACTATGGCTACACCTTC
>.|TRBV4-2|.|TRBJ2-5
CASSQERSRLQETQYF
TGTGCCAGCAGCCAAGAGAGGAGCAGATTACAAGAGACCCAGTACTTC
>.|TRBV19|many|TRBJ2-1
CATSQEGGRNEQFF
TGTGCCACCTCTCAGGAGGGGGGGCGGAATGAGCAGTTCTTC
>TRBD1|TRBV6-5|many|TRBJ1-2
CASSRTGLASGYTF
TGTGCCAGCAGTCGGACAGGTCTGGCCTCTGGCTACACCTTC
>.|TRBV12-3/TRBV12-4|many|TRBJ2-1
CASRPTGGGLLIEQFF
TGTGCCAGCAGGCCCACCGGCGGCGGACTATTGATCGAGCAGTTCTTC
>.|TRBV6-2/TRBV6-3|.|TRBJ2-5
CASSSYRDIEETQYF
TGTGCCAGCAGTTCCTATCGGGACATAGAAGAGACCCAGTACTTC
>TRBD1|TRBV7-8|many|TRBJ2-3
CASSPGTDRVTDTQYF
TGTGCCAGCAGCCCAGGGACAGATAGAGTCACAGATACGCAGTATTTT
>TRBD1|TRBV20-1|few|TRBJ2-2
CSARDPGQGLAGELFF
TGCAGTGCTAGAGATCCGGGACAGGGGTTGGCCGGGGAGCTGTTTTTT
>.|TRBV6-5|few|TRBJ2-3
CASAKRPLTDTQYF
TGTGCCAGCGCCAAACGTCCCCTCACAGATACGCAGTATTTT
>TRBD1|TRBV6-2/TRBV6-3|many|TRBJ1-6
CASTDPGQGSSPLHF
TGTGCCAGCACCGACCCGGGACAGGGCAGTTCACCCCTCCACTTT
>.|TRBV28|.|TRBJ1-5
CASSLFRPEGNQPQHF
TGTGCCAGCAGTTTATTTAGGCCAGAGGGCAATCAGCCCCAGCATTTT
>.|TRBV12-3/TRBV12-4|many|TRBJ2-4
CASSFPGILDIQYF
TGTGCCAGCAGTTTCCCAGGGATCTTGGACATTCAGTACTTC
>TRBD1|TRBV5-1|.|TRBJ2-5
CASSSAGTGSETQYF
TGCGCCAGCAGCTCGGCCGGGACAGGGTCAGAGACCCAGTACTTC
>TRBD1|TRBV10-3|.|TRBJ2-7
CDISPGQAYEQYF
TGTGACATCAGTCCGGGACAGGCCTACGAGCAGTACTTC
>.|TRBV18|.|TRBJ1-6
CASSGGGKDSPLHF
TGTGCCAGCTCAGGAGGGGGAAAGGATTCACCCCTCCACTTT
>.|TRBV20-1|.|TRBJ2-7
CSVPGQYEQYF
TGCAGTGTTCCGGGACAATACGAGCAGTACTTC
>.|TRBV29-1|.|TRBJ1-1
CSVVIMGAVTEAFF
TGCAGCGTTGTAATAATGGGGGCGGTCACTGAAGCTTTCTTT
>TRBD1|TRBV15|many|TRBJ2-3
CATSADRDSYTDTQYF
TGTGCCACCAGCGCCGACCGGGACAGTTACACAGATACGCAGTATTTT
>TRBD2|TRBV2|few|TRBJ2-3
CASSKIAGGPDTQYF
TGTGCCAGCAGTAAGATAGCGGGGGGGCCAGATACGCAGTATTTT
>.|TRBV4-2|.|TRBJ1-5
CASSQEFLGNQPQHF
TGTGCCAGCAGCCAAGAATTCCTGGGCAATCAGCCCCAGCATTTT
>TRBD2|TRBV7-2|many|TRBJ2-1
CASSLWRGASNEQFF
TGTGCCAGCAGCTTATGGCGGGGGGCCTCTAATGAGCAGTTCTTC
>TRBD1|TRBV25-1|many|TRBJ2-3
CAISLEGETGVRGDTQYF
TGTGCCATCAGTCTCGAGGGGGAGACAGGGGTCAGGGGAGATACGCAGTATTTT
>TRBD1|TRBV9|few|TRBJ1-2
CASSVTGESGYTF
TGTGCCAGCAGCGTAACAGGGGAGTCTGGCTACACCTTC
>TRBD1|TRBV5-6|many|TRBJ2-2
CASSEAGTETGELFF
TGTGCCAGCAGCGAAGCCGGGACAGAAACCGGGGAGCTGTTTTTT
>.|TRBV2|.|TRBJ1-5
CASSGDTNQPQHF
TGTGCCAGCAGTGGGGACACTAATCAGCCCCAGCATTTT
>.|TRBV5-1|.|TRBJ2-1
CASSKLSGEGGNNEQFF
TGCGCCAGCAGCAAGTTGTCAGGGGAAGGAGGGAACAATGAGCAGTTCTTC
>.|TRBV15|.|TRBJ2-5
CATSSSGRETQYF
TGTGCCACCAGCAGTTCCGGGCGCGAGACCCAGTACTTC
>TRBD2|TRBV12-3/TRBV12-4|few|TRBJ2-1
CASSFFSGAYNEQFF
TGTGCCAGCAGTTTCTTTAGCGGGGCTTACAATGAGCAGTTCTTC
>.|TRBV7-7|.|TRBJ2-4
CASSSLGPKVAKNIQYF
TGTGCCAGCAGCTCATTGGGACCCAAGGTAGCCAAAAACATTCAGTACTTC
>.|TRBV6-2/TRBV6-3|.|TRBJ2-5
CASSRVGTQETQYF
TGTGCCAGCAGTCGCGTGGGGACACAAGAGACCCAGTACTTC
>.|TRBV7-6|few|TRBJ2-1
CASSLEGGEGEQFF
TGTGCCAGCAGCTTAGAAGGGGGAGAGGGTGAGCAGTTCTTC
>TRBD2|TRBV7-2|few|TRBJ2-1
CASSLASGGAYNEQFF
TGTGCCAGCAGCTTAGCCAGCGGGGGGGCGTACAATGAGCAGTTCTTC
>.|TRBV7-2|many|TRBJ2-7
CASASLGGYEQYF
TGTGCCAGCGCTTCTTTGGGTGGGTACGAGCAGTACTTC
>TRBD1|TRBV7-6|few|TRBJ1-1
CASSLSGQGFMNTEAFF
TGTGCCAGCAGCTTGTCGGGACAGGGTTTTATGAACACTGAAGCTTTCTTT
>.|TRBV18|.|TRBJ2-1
CASSEEEGQFF
TGTGCCAGCTCAGAGGAGGAGGGGCAGTTCTTC
>TRBD2|TRBV7-6|.|TRBJ2-1
CASSWGLAQGDEQFF
TGTGCCAGCAGCTGGGGACTAGCGCAAGGGGATGAGCAGTTCTTC
>.|TRBV20-1|.|TRBJ1-1
CSARDQRREWSTEAFF
TGCAGTGCTAGAGACCAAAGAAGGGAGTGGAGCACTGAAGCTTTCTTT
>.|TRBV5-6|few|TRBJ2-2
CASSLYRVEELFF
TGTGCCAGCAGCTTGTACAGGGTCGAGGAGCTGTTTTTT
>.|TRBV7-6|once|TRBJ1-6
CASSSRPTSYNSPLHF
TGTGCCAGCAGCTCCCGACCCACCTCCTATAATTCACCCCTCCACTTT
>.|TRBV18|few|TRBJ1-4
CASSPDSGANEKLFF
TGTGCCAGCTCACCGGACTCCGGGGCTAATGAAAAACTGTTTTTT
>.|TRBV4-3|.|TRBJ2-5
CASSQGPGLRQETQYF
TGCGCCAGCAGCCAAGGCCCAGGACTCCGCCAAGAGACCCAGTACTTC
>.|TRBV6-5|.|TRBJ1-2
CASSYSSTRGINYGYTF
TGTGCCAGCAGTTACTCGAGTACAAGGGGCATCAACTATGGCTACACCTTC
>.|TRBV7-9|.|TRBJ1-6
CASSLEQGYNSPLHF
TGTGCCAGCAGCCTAGAACAGGGCTATAATTCACCCCTCCACTTT